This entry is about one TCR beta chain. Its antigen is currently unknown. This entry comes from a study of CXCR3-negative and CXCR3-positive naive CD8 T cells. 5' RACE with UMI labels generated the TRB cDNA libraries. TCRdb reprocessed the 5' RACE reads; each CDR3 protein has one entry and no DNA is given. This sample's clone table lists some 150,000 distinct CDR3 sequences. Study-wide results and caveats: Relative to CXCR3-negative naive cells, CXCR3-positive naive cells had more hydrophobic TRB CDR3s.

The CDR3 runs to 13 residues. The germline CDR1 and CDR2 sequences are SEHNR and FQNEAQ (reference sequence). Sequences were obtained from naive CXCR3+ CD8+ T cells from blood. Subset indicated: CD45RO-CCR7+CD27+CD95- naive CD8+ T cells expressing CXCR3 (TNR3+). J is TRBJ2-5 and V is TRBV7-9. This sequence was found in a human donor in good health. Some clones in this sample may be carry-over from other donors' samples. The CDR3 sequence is CASSTGLEETQYF.